This T cell receptor beta chain came from a study of shared clonotypes between healthy human individuals. Notes on the study in general: Richness estimates generally favored naive over memory subsets.

Of note for this clone: Its antigen is unidentified.

Sorted subsets were amplified in replicate PCRs using around 200 ng DNA, tens of thousands of T cell genomes. TCRdb's copy holds only in-frame clones and misses some; the assay was immunoSEQ multiplex PCR. The sample has roughly 600,000 clones, 95% to 98% seen once. CDR3 length: 15 residues. Trimming took 2 bases from V and 3 from J, leaving 14 bases between them. CDR1 MNHEY and CDR2 SVGAGI come from the germline V gene. Selected positively for CCR7 and CD45RO-negative, naive CD8 cells excluded terminally differentiated effector memory CD45RA+ cells. The chain links TRBV6-5 to TRBJ2-7; D is possibly TRBD2 (6 bases). Sequences were obtained from naive CD8+ T cells sorted from blood. The clonotype was recovered from a man aged 30 to 45 in good health. The CDR3 loop is CASSYVFGTFYEQYF. The CDR3, as DNA: TGTGCCAGCAGTTACGTGTTCGGGACTTTCTACGAGCAGTACTTC.